This T cell receptor beta chain emerged from a study of Tregs in tolerant kidney transplant recipients. As for this clone: Its antigen remains unidentified.

The data were produced by immunoSEQ multiplex PCR, yet TCRdb's version contains in-frame clones alone and is incomplete. The sample has roughly 64,000 clones; more than 75% are singletons. Overall study results and limits: Validation in larger populations is needed because few patients were studied.

CDR1 SGHRS and CDR2 YFSETQ come from the germline V gene. The CDR3 is 15 residues long. Trimming took 4 bases from V and 4 from J; bases not matched to a gene: 5. Recipients received nonmyeloablative bone marrow transplants from related graft donors, with transient mixed chimerism. Unstimulated regulatory T cells (CD4+CD25+CD127-), CD4+CD25- non-regulatory cells, CD4 and CD8 cells were FACS-sorted from thawed PBMCs. This clonotype was sampled from a human patient who received a combined kidney and bone marrow transplant. A share of the T cells may be of graft donor origin. The material sequenced was CD4+ T cells from blood (PBMCs), taken 6 months after the transplant. V usage is TRBV5-1 and J usage is TRBJ1-4; 9 bases are a match to TRBD1. The CDR3 here is CASSNRGRDNEKLFF. CDR3 nucleotide sequence: TGCGCCAGCAGCAACAGGGGGCGCGATAATGAAAAACTGTTTTTT.